The 26 T cell receptor beta chains given below trace back to one sample, sequenced in a study of T cells expressing NK-cell markers. TCRdb reprocessed the 5' RACE reads, keeping one entry per CDR3 protein, no DNA. There are fewer than 400,000 distinct CDR3 sequences in the sample, with roughly 10% held by the top ten. The sequencing input was blood T cells: a sorted CD56 or NKG2C T cell subset, CD4+ or CD8+ T cells, or bulk PBMC T cells (not recorded which). The origin of the receptors is a woman between 45 and 65 years old in good health.

This chain connects TRBV4-1 to TRBJ2-6; TCRdb reports TRBD2, a call that lacks DNA to check it against. The germline V gene encodes CDR1 MGHRA and CDR2 YSYEKL. This CDR3 is 17 amino acids long. CDR3 protein: CASSQTTSGSGANVLTF.

The chain is built from TRBV10-3 and TRBJ2-3; TCRdb reports TRBD2, a call that lacks DNA to check it against. The CDR3 is made up of 14 amino acids. In germline, CDR1 is ENHRY, CDR2 SYGVKD. This CDR3 reads CAIGTTPIKDTQYF.

The V call is TRBV24-1, the J call TRBJ2-3; TCRdb's D call of TRBD1 is untestable without DNA. CDR1 and CDR2 (germline): KGHDR, SFDVKD. This CDR3 contains 17 residues. CDR3 in amino acids: CATSDPRRDRATDTQYF.

V usage is TRBV7-9 and J usage is TRBJ2-2; without DNA, the TCRdb call of TRBD1 cannot be checked. The CDR3 runs 16 residues. Per the germline V gene, CDR1 is SEHNR and CDR2 is FQNEAQ (reference sequence). CDR3 sequence: CASTPPGQGNTGELFF. Based on the CDR3 plus reference TRBV7-9 and TRBJ2-2, the full variable domain is DTGVSQNPRHKITKRGQNVTFRCDPISEHNRLYWYRQTLGQGPEFLTYFQNEAQLEKSRLLSDRFSAERPKGSFSTLEIQRTEQGDSAMYLCASTPPGQGNTGELFFGEGSRLTVL.

The chain employs TRBV3-1 and TRBJ2-5. This CDR3 is built from 14 residues. CDR1 is LGHDT, CDR2 YNNKEL, per germline (reference sequence). The CDR3 sequence is CASSQVLGTETQYF.

The rearrangement joins TRBV2 to TRBJ2-5. This CDR3 has 15 residues. CDR1 is SNHLY, CDR2 FYNNEI, per germline. The CDR3 here is CASNRGGQLEETQYF.

This chain connects TRBV7-6 to TRBJ2-7; TCRdb calls TRBD1, which cannot be checked without DNA. This CDR3 has 16 amino acids. Germline loops: CDR1 SGHVS, CDR2 FNYEAQ. The CDR3 reads CASSLTGTDSSYEQYF.

The J gene is TRBJ2-1, the V gene TRBV24-1; the TCRdb D gene call, TRBD2, has no DNA to confirm it. This CDR3 contains 16 residues. The germline CDR1 and CDR2 sequences are KGHDR and SFDVKD. The CDR3 reads CATSDFGPSGYNEQFF.

The chain joins TRBV28 to TRBJ2-1; with no DNA, the TCRdb D assignment of TRBD2 cannot be verified. The CDR3 length is 11 residues. Germline values: CDR1 MDHEN, CDR2 SYDVKM. This CDR3 is CASSISGRMFF.

The genes are TRBV3-1 and TRBJ1-5. Germline-derived CDR1 and CDR2 are LGHDT and YNNKEL (reference sequence). The CDR3 length is 15 residues. The CDR3: CASSQDIGSRQPQHF.

The chain carries TRBV7-6 and TRBJ2-3. Germline V gene data show CDR1 as SGHVS and CDR2 as FNYEAQ. The CDR3 runs to 15 residues. The CDR3: CASSLKAERTDTQYF. Combining the CDR3 with reference TRBV7-6 and TRBJ2-3 gives the whole variable domain GAGVSQSPRYKVTKRGQDVALRCDPISGHVSLYWYRQALGQGPEFLTYFNYEAQQDKSGLPNDRFSAERPEGSISTLTIQRTEQRDSAMYRCASSLKAERTDTQYFGPGTRLTVL.

The gene calls are TRBV4-1 and TRBJ1-4; the TRBD1 assignment by TCRdb is unverifiable without DNA. The CDR3 sequence is 15 residues long. Germline CDR1 is MGHRA and CDR2 is YSYEKL. The CDR3: CASSPRERGNEKLFF.

This chain uses TRBV5-1 with TRBJ2-7; TCRdb outputs TRBD1, but without DNA this stays unchecked. The germline V gene encodes CDR1 SGHRS and CDR2 YFSETQ. There are 14 residues in the CDR3. CDR3: CASSQDMGDYEQYF.

The chain joins TRBV12-3 or TRBV12-4 to TRBJ1-3. The CDR3 has 14 residues. CDR3 loop: CASSLRVPGNTIYF.

The V call is TRBV18, the J call TRBJ2-7; TCRdb's D gene call, TRBD2, goes unchecked for lack of DNA. CDR1 is KGHSH and CDR2 is LQKENI in the germline V gene. The CDR3 totals 16 residues. CDR3 loop: CASSPQDPGLASEQYF. The full variable domain, with the rest looked up from reference TRBV18 and TRBJ2-7, is NAGVMQNPRHLVRRRGQEARLRCSPMKGHSHVYWYRQLPEEGLKFMVYLQKENIIDESGMPKERFSAEFPKEGPSILRIQQVVRGDSAAYFCASSPQDPGLASEQYFGPGTRLTVT.

The genes are TRBV12-3 or TRBV12-4 and TRBJ1-4; TCRdb proposes TRBD1, but this gene call is untestable without DNA. The CDR3 extends over 14 amino acids. The CDR3 is CASRRTKTNEKLFF.

The chain joins TRBV11-2 to TRBJ2-1; there is no DNA to check the TCRdb D call of TRBD1. CDR3 length: 15 residues. CDR1 and CDR2 (germline): SGHAT, FQNNGV. The CDR3 loop is CASSLDGLQGAFQFF.

The chain employs TRBV5-1 and TRBJ1-2; absent DNA, TCRdb's TRBD1 call cannot be checked. CDR1 is SGHRS, CDR2 YFSETQ, per germline. This CDR3 contains 14 residues. The CDR3 protein is CASSELPGQDVNTF.

This chain connects TRBV3-1 to TRBJ2-3. CDR3 length: 13 residues. Germline V gives CDR1 LGHDT, CDR2 YNNKEL (reference sequence). The CDR3 is CASSTSRVHTQYF.

J is TRBJ2-1 and V is TRBV5-1; absent DNA, TCRdb's TRBD1 call cannot be checked. In germline, CDR1 is SGHRS, CDR2 YFSETQ. The CDR3 contains 14 residues. The CDR3 loop reads CASSPRDRDNEQFF.

The chain joins TRBV7-2 to TRBJ1-1. Germline V gene sequence: CDR1 SGHTA, CDR2 FQGNSA. The CDR3 totals 15 residues. The CDR3 loop is CASRVPGLLETEAFF.

V usage is TRBV14 and J usage is TRBJ2-3; TCRdb names TRBD1, which stays unverified in the absence of DNA. This CDR3 has 15 amino acids. Germline lookup yields CDR1 SGHDN and CDR2 FVKESK. CDR3 loop: CASSQDRTGRGTQYF.

The chain carries TRBV13 and TRBJ2-5; there is no DNA to check the TCRdb D call of TRBD2. Per the germline V gene, CDR1 is PRHDT and CDR2 is FYEKMQ (reference sequence). The CDR3 extends over 13 amino acids. This CDR3 is CASSTIAEETQYF.

The rearrangement joins TRBV24-1 to TRBJ2-7; TCRdb returns TRBD2, unconfirmable since there is no DNA. The CDR3 sequence is 14 residues long. Germline V CDR1 and CDR2: KGHDR, SFDVKD. CDR3 amino acids: CATSDPMRGYEQYF.

This chain uses TRBV6-4 with TRBJ2-5; TCRdb gives TRBD1 as the D gene, but with no DNA this cannot be confirmed. The germline gives CDR1 MRHNA, CDR2 SNTAGT. This CDR3 comprises 15 residues. The CDR3 reads CASSVSRGGLETQYF.

The chain uses TRBV20-1 and TRBJ2-1; TCRdb's D gene call, TRBD2, goes unchecked for lack of DNA. CDR1 and CDR2 (germline): DFQATT, SNEGSKA (reference sequence). This CDR3 has 13 residues. CDR3 protein: CSAGDYLSDEQFF.